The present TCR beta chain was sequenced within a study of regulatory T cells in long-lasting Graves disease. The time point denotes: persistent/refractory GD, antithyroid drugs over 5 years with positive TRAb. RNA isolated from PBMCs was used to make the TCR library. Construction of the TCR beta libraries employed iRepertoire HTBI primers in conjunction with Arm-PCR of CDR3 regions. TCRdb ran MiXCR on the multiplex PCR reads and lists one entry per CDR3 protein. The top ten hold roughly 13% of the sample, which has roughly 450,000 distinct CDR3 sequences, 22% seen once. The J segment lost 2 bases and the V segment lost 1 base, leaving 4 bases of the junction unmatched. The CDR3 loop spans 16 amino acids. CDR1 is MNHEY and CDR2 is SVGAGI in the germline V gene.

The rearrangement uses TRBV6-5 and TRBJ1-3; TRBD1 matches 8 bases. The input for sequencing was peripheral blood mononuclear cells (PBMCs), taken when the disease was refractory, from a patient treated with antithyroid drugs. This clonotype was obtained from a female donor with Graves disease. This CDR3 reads CASSYFSDRAGNTIYF. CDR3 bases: TGTGCCAGCAGTTACTTTTCGGACAGGGCTGGAAACACCATATATTTT.